The 15 T cell receptor beta chains presented below share a single source sample, sequenced in a study of beta chain features in type 1 diabetes. Overall study results and limits: Patients with Type 1 diabetes showed moderately but significantly shorter TCRB CDR3s in all four CD4+ subsets.

Their antigen targets remain unknown. The entirety of the isolated RNA underwent reverse transcription, so expressed TCRB transcripts were sequenced. The protocol was immunoSEQ multiplex PCR, while the TCRdb copy is restricted to in-frame clones and leaves out a portion. The sample lists a few hundred thousand clones; roughly a tenth were seen once. Source material: naive CD4+ T cells from blood. The receptors come from a man aged 30 to 39 with type 1 diabetes.

The chain joins TRBV5-1 to TRBJ1-3; D remains ambiguous. The CDR3 is made up of 15 amino acids. The ends were cut back, 2 bases at V and 0 bases at J, with 9 bases in the middle. Germline V lookup: CDR1 SGHRS, CDR2 YFSETQ. The CDR3 loop is CASSFDGDSGNTIYF. The CDR3 region has the DNA TGCGCCAGCAGCTTCGACGGAGACTCTGGAAACACCATATATTTT.

This clone was picked up a small number of times. The rearrangement uses TRBV30 and TRBJ2-1; 7 bases align to TRBD1. The CDR3 contains 15 residues. V was pared by 2 bases and J by 7 bases, with 11 bases of the junction left unmatched. Germline V gene data show CDR1 as GTSNPN and CDR2 as SVGIG (reference sequence). CDR3 nucleotides: TGTGCCTGGAGTCAGCCGGGGCAGGGGGTAAATGAGCAGTTCTTC. Protein product: CAWSQPGQGVNEQFF. Full variable domain (missing parts from reference TRBV30 and TRBJ2-1): SQTIHQWPATLVQPVGSPLSLECTVEGTSNPNLYWYRQAAGRGLQLLFYSVGIGQISSEVPQNLSASRPQDRQFILSSKKLLLSDSGFYLCAWSQPGQGVNEQFFGPGTRLTVL.

This chain uses TRBV5-1 with TRBJ1-4, with 8 bases fitting TRBD1. V dropped 3 bases and J dropped 5; count of bases not matched to a gene: 3. Germline V gene sequence: CDR1 SGHRS, CDR2 YFSETQ. CDR3 length equals 14 residues. The CDR3 DNA reads TGCGCCAGCAGCTACCGGGACAGGAATGAAAAACTGTTTTTT. It encodes CASSYRDRNEKLFF.

The chain uses TRBV29-1 and TRBJ2-7; 8 bases align to TRBD2. With V trimmed by 6 bases and J by 0 bases, 4 bases remained unmatched. Germline V lookup: CDR1 SQVTM, CDR2 ANQGSEA. This CDR3 contains 13 residues. CDR3 nucleotides: TGCAGCGTCTCCGGGACTAGCTCCTACGAGCAGTACTTC. Its protein is CSVSGTSSYEQYF.

The rearrangement uses TRBV4-2 and TRBJ2-7; 11 positions agree with TRBD2. The V gene end was trimmed by 1 base and the J gene end by 4 bases; junction bases not matched to a gene: 9. The CDR3 totals 17 residues. The germline gives CDR1 LGHNA, CDR2 YNFKEQ. The CDR3 coding sequence is TGTGCCAGCAGCCAAGGTGGACTAGCGGGTCCCTCTTACGAGCAGTACTTC. Residues: CASSQGGLAGPSYEQYF.

Only a few counts were recorded for this clone. This chain links TRBV14 with TRBJ1-1; 7 nucleotides match TRBD1. The junction had 7 bases not matched to a gene; V was cut back by 4 bases and J by 8 bases. The CDR3 spans 13 residues. Germline V gene sequence: CDR1 SGHDN, CDR2 FVKESK. CDR3 coding DNA: TGTGCCAGCAGCCCGAACCCCAGGGGGGAAGCTTTCTTT. It translates to CASSPNPRGEAFF.

The V gene is TRBV30, the J gene TRBJ1-3; D is unresolved. This CDR3 region has 13 residues. Germline V lookup: CDR1 GTSNPN, CDR2 SVGIG (reference sequence). Trimming pared 1 base from V and 0 bases from J, leaving 4 bases between. As DNA, the CDR3 is TGTGCCTGGAGTGGGCCCTCTGGAAACACCATATATTTT. It specifies CAWSGPSGNTIYF.

This chain uses TRBV15 with TRBJ1-5; 9 bases map to TRBD1. The CDR3 spans 14 residues. Germline V gives CDR1 LNHNV, CDR2 YYDKDF (reference sequence). V lost 0 bases and J lost 10; bases outside the gene matches: 4. The CDR3 DNA reads as TGTGCCACCAGCAGAGATACAGGGGGCTATCCCCAGCATTTT. Its protein product is CATSRDTGGYPQHF.

This clone was seen a few times. The V call is TRBV4-3, the J call TRBJ2-5; 13 bases match TRBD2. Germline lookup yields CDR1 LGHNA and CDR2 YSLEER. Trimming at V came to 4 bases and at J to 0 bases, leaving 8 bases not matched to a gene. The CDR3 runs to 18 residues. The CDR3 protein is CASSPRGLAGAYQETQYF. DNA for the CDR3: TGCGCCAGCAGCCCAAGAGGACTAGCGGGGGCCTACCAAGAGACCCAGTACTTC.

This clone was seen only a few times. The rearrangement links TRBV7-3 to TRBJ1-2, with D possibly being TRBD1 (6 bases). Per the germline V gene, CDR1 is SGHTA and CDR2 is FQGTGA. This CDR3 region has 15 residues. Trimming left V 2 bases short and J 6 bases short, with 16 bases between. CDR3 coding DNA: TGTGCCAGCAGCTTAGATACAGGGTCCACCGATGGCTACACCTTC. Translation gives CASSLDTGSTDGYTF.

This chain joins TRBV7-8 and TRBJ2-7; a weak D match, TRBD2 (5 bases). The CDR3 spans 14 residues. V dropped 5 bases and J dropped 0 bases, with 11 bases sitting between them. Germline V gene sequence: CDR1 SGHVS, CDR2 FQNEAQ. CDR3 loop: CASSNRGNSYEQYF. The CDR3 coding sequence is TGTGCCAGCAGCAACCGAGGGAACTCCTACGAGCAGTACTTC.

V is TRBV10-3 and J is TRBJ2-5, with a tentative D call TRBD2 (5 bases). The DNA matches TRBJ2-7 better at its end, which makes the J call doubtful. The V gene's germline CDR1 is ENHRY and CDR2 SYGVKD. This CDR3 comprises 13 residues. In DNA, the CDR3 is TGTGCCATCAGCAAGAGGGAATCCTACGAGCAGTACTTC. Translated, it gives CAISKRESYEQYF.

In this sample, this clone turned up a few times. This sequence joins TRBV4-1 and TRBJ2-5; TRBD1 agrees at 7 bases. From germline, CDR1 is MGHRA and CDR2 YSYEKL. With 2 bases clipped from V and 2 bases from J, the junction kept 5 bases outside the gene matches. The CDR3 consists of 15 residues. CDR3 protein: CASSQRQGRQETQYF. DNA of the CDR3: TGCGCCAGCAGCCAAAGACAGGGCCGACAAGAGACCCAGTACTTC.

The rearrangement joins TRBV7-3 to TRBJ1-1, with D tentatively TRBD1 (6 bases). There are 13 residues in the CDR3. Deletions cut 6 bases from V and 1 base from J, with 9 bases between. The germline V gene has CDR1 SGHTA and CDR2 FQGTGA. Here the CDR3 reads CASRWGQNTEAFF. The CDR3 nucleotides are TGTGCCAGCAGGTGGGGGCAGAACACTGAAGCTTTCTTT.

The chain couples TRBV29-1 to TRBJ1-2, with 9 bases that match TRBD1. V shed 3 bases, J shed 0 bases, and the junction held 11 bases outside the gene matches. Germline V gives CDR1 SQVTM, CDR2 ANQGSEA. There are 17 residues in the CDR3. CDR3 protein: CSVDGRGQGEANYGYTF. The DNA of the CDR3 is TGCAGCGTTGATGGTAGGGGACAGGGAGAGGCTAACTATGGCTACACCTTC.